This T cell receptor (beta chain) was sequenced for a study of shared clonotypes between healthy human individuals. Only in-frame clones appear in the TCRdb table, and some are missing; sequencing was by immunoSEQ multiplex PCR. The sample shows roughly 2 million clones, roughly 96% of them seen only once. This CDR3 spans 15 amino acids. Trimming cost V 0 bases and J 4 bases, with 13 bases left between them. The germline CDR1 and CDR2 sequences are SGHRS and YFSETQ. J is TRBJ2-5 and V is TRBV5-1; perhaps TRBD2 as D (6 bases). The sequencing sample was made of naive CD4+ T cells sorted from blood. The subset here: CD45RA+ positively selected. The receptor's source is a man aged 18-30 years in good health. The chain's CDR3 is CASSLVPMEGETQYF. In DNA, the CDR3 is TGCGCCAGCAGCTTGGTCCCTATGGAGGGAGAGACCCAGTACTTC.